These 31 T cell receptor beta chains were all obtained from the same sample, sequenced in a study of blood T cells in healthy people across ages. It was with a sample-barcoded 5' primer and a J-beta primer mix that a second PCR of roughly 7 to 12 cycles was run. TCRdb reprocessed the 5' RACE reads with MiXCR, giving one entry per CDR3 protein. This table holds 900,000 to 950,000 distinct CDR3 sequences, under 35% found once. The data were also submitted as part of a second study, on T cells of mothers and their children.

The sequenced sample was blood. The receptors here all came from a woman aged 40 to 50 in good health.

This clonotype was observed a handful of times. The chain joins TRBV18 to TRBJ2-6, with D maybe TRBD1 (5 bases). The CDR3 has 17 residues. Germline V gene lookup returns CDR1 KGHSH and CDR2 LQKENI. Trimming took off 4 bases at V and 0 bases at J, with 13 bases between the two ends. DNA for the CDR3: TGTGCCAGCTCACTAACAGGAGCCGTCTCTGGGGCCAACGTCCTGACTTTC. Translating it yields CASSLTGAVSGANVLTF.

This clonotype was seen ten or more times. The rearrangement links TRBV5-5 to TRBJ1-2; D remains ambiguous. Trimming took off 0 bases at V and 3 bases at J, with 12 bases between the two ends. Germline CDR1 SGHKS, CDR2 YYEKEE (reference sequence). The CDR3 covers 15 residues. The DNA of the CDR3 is TGTGCCAGCAGCTTGGAACAAGCCTCCGACTATGGCTACACCTTC. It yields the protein CASSLEQASDYGYTF.

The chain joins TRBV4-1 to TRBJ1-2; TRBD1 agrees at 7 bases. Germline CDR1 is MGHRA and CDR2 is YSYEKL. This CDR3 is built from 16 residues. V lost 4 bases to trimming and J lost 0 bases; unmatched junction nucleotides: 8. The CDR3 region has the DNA TGCGCCAGCAGCCCGACAGGGACCCAAGCTAACTATGGCTACACCTTC. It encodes CASSPTGTQANYGYTF.

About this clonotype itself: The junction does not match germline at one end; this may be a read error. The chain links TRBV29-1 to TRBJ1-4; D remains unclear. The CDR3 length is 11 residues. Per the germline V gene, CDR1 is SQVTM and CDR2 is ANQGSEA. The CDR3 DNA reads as TGCAGCGTTGGAGAAAATGAAAAACGGTTTTTT. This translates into CSVGENEKRFF.

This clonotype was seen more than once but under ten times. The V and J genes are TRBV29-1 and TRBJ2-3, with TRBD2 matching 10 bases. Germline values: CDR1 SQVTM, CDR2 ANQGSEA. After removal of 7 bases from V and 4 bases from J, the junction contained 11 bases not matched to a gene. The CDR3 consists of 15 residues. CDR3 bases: TGCAGCGCAAAAGGACAAGGACTAGCGGCAGATACGCAGTATTTT. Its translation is CSAKGQGLAADTQYF.

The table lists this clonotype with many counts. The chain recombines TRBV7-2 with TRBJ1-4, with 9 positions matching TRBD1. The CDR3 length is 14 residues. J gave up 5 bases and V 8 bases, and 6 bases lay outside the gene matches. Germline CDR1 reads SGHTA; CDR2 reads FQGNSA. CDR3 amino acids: CASGRQGGNEKLFF. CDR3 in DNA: TGTGCCAGCGGACGACAGGGGGGAAATGAAAAACTGTTTTTT.

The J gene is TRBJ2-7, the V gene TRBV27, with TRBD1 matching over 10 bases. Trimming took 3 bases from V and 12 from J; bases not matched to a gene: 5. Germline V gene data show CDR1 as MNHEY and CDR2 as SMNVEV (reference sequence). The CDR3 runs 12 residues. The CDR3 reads CASSFRDRGLYF. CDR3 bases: TGTGCCAGCAGTTTCCGGGACAGGGGATTGTACTTC.

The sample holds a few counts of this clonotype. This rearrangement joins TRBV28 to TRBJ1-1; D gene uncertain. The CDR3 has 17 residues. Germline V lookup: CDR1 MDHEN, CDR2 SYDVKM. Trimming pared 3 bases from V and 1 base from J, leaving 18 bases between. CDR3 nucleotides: TGTGCCAGCAGTTTCGGTAGCAGGCCCGTGTGGAACACTGAAGCTTTCTTT. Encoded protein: CASSFGSRPVWNTEAFF. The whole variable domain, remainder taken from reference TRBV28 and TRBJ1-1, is DVKVTQSSRYLVKRTGEKVFLECVQDMDHENMFWYRQDPGLGLRLIYFSYDVKMKEKGDIPEGYSVSREKKERFSLILESASTNQTSMYLCASSFGSRPVWNTEAFFGQGTRLTVV.

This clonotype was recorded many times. Here the CDR3 reads CASSYLALNTEAFF. CDR3 nucleotides: TGTGCCAGCAGTTACCTCGCCCTGAACACTGAAGCTTTCTTT. The J gene is TRBJ1-1, the V gene TRBV6-2 or TRBV6-3; no clear D gene. The ends were cut back, 2 bases at V and 0 bases at J, with 7 bases in the middle. The germline CDR1 and CDR2 sequences are MNHEY and SVGEGT. The CDR3 spans 14 residues.

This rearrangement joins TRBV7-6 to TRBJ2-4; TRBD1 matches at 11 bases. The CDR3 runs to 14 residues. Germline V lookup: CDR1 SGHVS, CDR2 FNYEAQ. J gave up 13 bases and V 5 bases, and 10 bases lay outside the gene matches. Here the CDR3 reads CASSTRTGGREQYF. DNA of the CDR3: TGTGCCAGCAGCACGCGGACAGGGGGCCGGGAGCAGTACTTC.

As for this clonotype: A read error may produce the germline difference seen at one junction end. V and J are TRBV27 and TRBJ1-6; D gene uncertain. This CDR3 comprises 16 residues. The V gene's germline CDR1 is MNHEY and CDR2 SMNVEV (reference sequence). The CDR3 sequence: CASSPVRSSYSSPLHF. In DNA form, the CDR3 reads TGTGCCAGCAGTCCGGTCCGTAGCTCCTATAGTTCACCCCTCCACTTT.

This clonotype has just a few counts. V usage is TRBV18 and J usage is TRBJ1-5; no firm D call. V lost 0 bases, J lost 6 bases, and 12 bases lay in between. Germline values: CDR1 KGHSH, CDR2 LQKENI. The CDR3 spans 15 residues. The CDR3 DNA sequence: TGTGCCAGCTCACCACCGTCGGGATATGGTCAGCCCCAGCATTTT. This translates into CASSPPSGYGQPQHF.

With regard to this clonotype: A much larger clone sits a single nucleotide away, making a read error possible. The CDR3 sequence: CASSLAGAQESQYF. The DNA of the CDR3 is TGTGCCAGCAGCTTGGCAGGGGCGCAAGAGTCCCAGTACTTC. V is TRBV5-5 and J is TRBJ2-5; tentative D call: TRBD1 (6 bases). Germline-derived CDR1 and CDR2 are SGHKS and YYEKEE (reference sequence). This CDR3 is built from 14 residues.

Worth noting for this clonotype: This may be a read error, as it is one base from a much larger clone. CDR3 sequence reads: CASSPRTGTFSERYF. The CDR3 DNA reads as TGTGCCAGCAGTCCCCGGACAGGGACCTTCAGCGAGCGGTACTTC. This chain connects TRBV27 to TRBJ2-7, with 8 bases identical to TRBD1. The length of the CDR3 is 15 residues. The germline V gene encodes CDR1 MNHEY and CDR2 SMNVEV (reference sequence).

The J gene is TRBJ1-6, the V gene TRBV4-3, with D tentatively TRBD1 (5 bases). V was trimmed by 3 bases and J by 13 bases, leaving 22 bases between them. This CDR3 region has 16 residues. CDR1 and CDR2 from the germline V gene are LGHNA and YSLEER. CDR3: CASSHSRDSILNPLHF. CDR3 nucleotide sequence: TGCGCCAGCAGCCACTCAAGGGACTCCATCCTCAACCCCCTCCACTTT.

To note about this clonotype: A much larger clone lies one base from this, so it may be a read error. The DNA for the CDR3 is TGTGCCAGCAGCTCCAACTTCGGGGGAGCCGAAAACATTCAGTACTTC. Translation gives CASSSNFGGAENIQYF. The rearrangement joins TRBV27 to TRBJ2-4, with D perhaps TRBD2 (6 bases). Per germline, CDR1 MNHEY and CDR2 SMNVEV (reference sequence). CDR3 size: 16 residues.

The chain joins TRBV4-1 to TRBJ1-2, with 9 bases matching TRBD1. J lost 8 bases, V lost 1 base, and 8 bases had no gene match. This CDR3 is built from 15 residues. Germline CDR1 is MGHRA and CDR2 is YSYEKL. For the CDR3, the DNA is TGCGCCAGCAGCCAAGCTGGACAGGGGATTAAAGGCTACACCTTC. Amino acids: CASSQAGQGIKGYTF.

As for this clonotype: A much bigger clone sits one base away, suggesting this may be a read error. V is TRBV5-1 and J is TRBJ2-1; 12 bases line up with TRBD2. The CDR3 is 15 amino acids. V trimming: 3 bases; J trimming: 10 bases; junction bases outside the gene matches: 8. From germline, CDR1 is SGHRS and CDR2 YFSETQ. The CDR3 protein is CASSSGTSGCGEQFF. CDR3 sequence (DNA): TGCGCCAGCAGCTCCGGGACTAGCGGGTGTGGGGAGCAGTTCTTC.

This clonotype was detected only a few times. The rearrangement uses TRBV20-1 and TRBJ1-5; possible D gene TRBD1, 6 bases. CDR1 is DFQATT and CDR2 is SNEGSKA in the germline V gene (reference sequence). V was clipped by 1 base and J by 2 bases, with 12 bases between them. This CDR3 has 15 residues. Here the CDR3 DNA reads TGCAGTGCTAGAGCGGGGGGCTTGGGCAATCAGCCCCAGCATTTT. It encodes CSARAGGLGNQPQHF.

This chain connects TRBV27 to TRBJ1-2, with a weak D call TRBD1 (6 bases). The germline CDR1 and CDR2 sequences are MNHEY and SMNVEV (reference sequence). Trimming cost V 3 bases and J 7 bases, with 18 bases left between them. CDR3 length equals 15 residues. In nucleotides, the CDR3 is TGTGCCAGCAGTTTGGGGGGCAGTGGGATCTTTGGCTACACCTTC. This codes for CASSLGGSGIFGYTF.

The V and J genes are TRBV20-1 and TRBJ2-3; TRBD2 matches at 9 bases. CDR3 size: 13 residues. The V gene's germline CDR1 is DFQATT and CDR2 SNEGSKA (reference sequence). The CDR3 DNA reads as TGCAGGTGCGGGGGGGCCGGCACAGATACGCAGTATTTT. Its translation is CRCGGAGTDTQYF.

The CDR3 sequence: CASSIGGTANTEAFF. The CDR3 bases are TGTGCCAGTAGTATAGGTGGGACAGCGAACACTGAAGCTTTCTTT. The rearrangement links TRBV19 to TRBJ1-1; TRBD1 matches 7 bases. The CDR3 extends over 15 amino acids. V was pared by 1 base and J by 1 base, with 3 bases of the junction left unmatched. CDR1 and CDR2 from the germline V gene are LNHDA and SQIVND (reference sequence).

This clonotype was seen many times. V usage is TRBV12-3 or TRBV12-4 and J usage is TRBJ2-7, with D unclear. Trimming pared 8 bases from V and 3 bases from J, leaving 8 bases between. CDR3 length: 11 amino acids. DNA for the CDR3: TGTGCCAGCGGGCAGATCTACGAGCAGTACTTC. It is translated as CASGQIYEQYF.

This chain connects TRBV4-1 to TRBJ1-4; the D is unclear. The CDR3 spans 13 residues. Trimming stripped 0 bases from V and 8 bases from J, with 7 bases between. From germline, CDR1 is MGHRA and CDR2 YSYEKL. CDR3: CASSQEVPEKLFF. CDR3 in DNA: TGCGCCAGCAGCCAAGAAGTCCCCGAAAAACTGTTTTTT.

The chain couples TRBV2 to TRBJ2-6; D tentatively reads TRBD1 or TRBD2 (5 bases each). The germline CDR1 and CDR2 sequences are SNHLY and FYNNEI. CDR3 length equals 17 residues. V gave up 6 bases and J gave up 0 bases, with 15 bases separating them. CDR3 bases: TGTGCCAGCAGGGGACGGGGACCTAGCTCTGGGGCCAACGTCCTGACTTTC. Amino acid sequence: CASRGRGPSSGANVLTF. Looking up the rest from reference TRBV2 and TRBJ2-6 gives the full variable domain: EPEVTQTPSHQVTQMGQEVILRCVPISNHLYFYWYRQILGQKVEFLVSFYNNEISEKSEIFDDQFSVERPDGSNFTLKIRSTKLEDSAMYFCASRGRGPSSGANVLTFGAGSRLTVL.

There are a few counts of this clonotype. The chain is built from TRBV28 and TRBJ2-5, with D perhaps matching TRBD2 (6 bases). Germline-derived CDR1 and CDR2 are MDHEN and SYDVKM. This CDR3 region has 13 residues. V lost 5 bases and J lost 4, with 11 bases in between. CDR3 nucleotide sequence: TGTGCCAGCAGTCGAGGGGAGGCAGAGACCCAGTACTTC. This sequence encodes CASSRGEAETQYF.

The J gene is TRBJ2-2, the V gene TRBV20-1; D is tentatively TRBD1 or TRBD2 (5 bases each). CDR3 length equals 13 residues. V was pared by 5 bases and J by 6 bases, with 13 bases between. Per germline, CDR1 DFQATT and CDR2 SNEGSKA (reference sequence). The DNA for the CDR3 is TGCAGTGCTGGGTTACCGGGACCCGGGGAGCTGTTTTTT. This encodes CSAGLPGPGELFF.

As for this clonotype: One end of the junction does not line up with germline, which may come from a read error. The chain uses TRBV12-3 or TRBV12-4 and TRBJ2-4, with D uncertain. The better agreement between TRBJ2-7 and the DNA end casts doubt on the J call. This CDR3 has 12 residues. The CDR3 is CVSSLYGSEQYF. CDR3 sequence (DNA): TGTGTCAGCAGTTTGTATGGCAGCGAGCAGTACTTC.

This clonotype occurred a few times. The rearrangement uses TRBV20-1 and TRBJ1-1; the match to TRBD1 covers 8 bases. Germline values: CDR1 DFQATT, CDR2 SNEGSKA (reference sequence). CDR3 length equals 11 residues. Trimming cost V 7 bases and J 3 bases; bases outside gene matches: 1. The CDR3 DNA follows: TGCAGTGAACAGGGGGACACTGAAGCTTTCTTT. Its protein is CSEQGDTEAFF.

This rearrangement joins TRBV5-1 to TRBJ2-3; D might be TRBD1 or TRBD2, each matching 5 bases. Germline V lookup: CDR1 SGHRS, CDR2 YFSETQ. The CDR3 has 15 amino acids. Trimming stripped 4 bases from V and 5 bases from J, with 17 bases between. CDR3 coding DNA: TGCGCCAGCAGCGCCCGGGACCTTCCGAAAGATACGCAGTATTTT. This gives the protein CASSARDLPKDTQYF. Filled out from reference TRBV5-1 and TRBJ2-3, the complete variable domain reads KAGVTQTPRYLIKTRGQQVTLSCSPISGHRSVSWYQQTPGQGLQFLFEYFSETQRNKGNFPGRFSGRQFSNSRSEMNVSTLELGDSALYLCASSARDLPKDTQYFGPGTRLTVL.

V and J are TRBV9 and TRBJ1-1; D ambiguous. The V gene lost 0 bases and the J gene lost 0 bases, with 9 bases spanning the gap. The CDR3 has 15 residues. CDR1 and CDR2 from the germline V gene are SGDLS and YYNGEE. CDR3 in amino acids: CASSVEVVMNTEAFF. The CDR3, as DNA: TGTGCCAGCAGCGTAGAAGTAGTCATGAACACTGAAGCTTTCTTT.